This entry describes one TCR beta chain. Antigen unknown. V lost 0 bases and J lost 8; bases outside the gene matches: 3. The germline V gene has CDR1 SGHDT and CDR2 YYEEEE. The CDR3 is made up of 13 amino acids. Time point specified: week 23, last vaccination. All doses held 300 ug of mutant IDH1 20-mer peptide, with topical imiquimod. The repertoire was sequenced with immunoSEQ multiplex PCR; TCRdb's copy has only in-frame clones and lacks some. In the table there are over 40,000 clones, 78% of which are singletons. This sample is drawn from a study of a mutant IDH1 vaccine in newly diagnosed glioma. In the study overall: Mean patient age was roughly 43 years; approximately 62% were male and roughly 38% female.

This chain connects TRBV5-6 to TRBJ1-2; 8 nucleotides agree with TRBD1. The sequenced sample was PBMCs, obtained from a glioma patient whose treatment included an IDH1 peptide vaccine. The clonotype originates from a woman in her 40s with glioma. Some clones in this sample may be carry-over from other donors' samples. The DNA for the CDR3 is TGTGCCAGCAGCTTGGCAGGGGGCGGAGGCTACACCTTC. It is translated as CASSLAGGGGYTF.